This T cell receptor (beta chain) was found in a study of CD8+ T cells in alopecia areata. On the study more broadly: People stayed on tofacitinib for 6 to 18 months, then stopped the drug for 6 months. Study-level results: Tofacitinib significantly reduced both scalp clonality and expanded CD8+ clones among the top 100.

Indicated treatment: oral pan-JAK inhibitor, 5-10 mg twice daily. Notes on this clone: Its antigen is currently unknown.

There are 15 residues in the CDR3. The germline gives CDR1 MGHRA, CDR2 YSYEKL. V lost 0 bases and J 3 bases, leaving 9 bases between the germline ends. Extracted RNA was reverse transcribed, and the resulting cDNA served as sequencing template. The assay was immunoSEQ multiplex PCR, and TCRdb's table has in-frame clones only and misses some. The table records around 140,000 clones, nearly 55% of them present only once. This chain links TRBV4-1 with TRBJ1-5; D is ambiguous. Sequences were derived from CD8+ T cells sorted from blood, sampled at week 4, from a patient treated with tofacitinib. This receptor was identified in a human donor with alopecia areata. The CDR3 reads CASSQDQEPNQPQHF. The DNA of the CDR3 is TGCGCCAGCAGCCAAGATCAGGAGCCCAATCAGCCCCAGCATTTT.